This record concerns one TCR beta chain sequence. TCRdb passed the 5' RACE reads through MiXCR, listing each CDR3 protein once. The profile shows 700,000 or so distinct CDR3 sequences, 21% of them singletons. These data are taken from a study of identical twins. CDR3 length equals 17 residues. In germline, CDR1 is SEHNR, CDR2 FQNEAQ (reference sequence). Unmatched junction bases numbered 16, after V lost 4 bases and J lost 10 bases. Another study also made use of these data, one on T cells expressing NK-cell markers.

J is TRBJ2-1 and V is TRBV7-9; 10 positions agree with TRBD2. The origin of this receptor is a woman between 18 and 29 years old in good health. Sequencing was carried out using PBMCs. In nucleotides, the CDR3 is TGTGCCAGCAGCTCTGACGGGAGACCTAGCGGGAGAAGGGAGCAGTTCTTC. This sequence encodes CASSSDGRPSGRREQFF.